Described below is a single T cell receptor beta chain sequence and its context. V lost 0 bases and J lost 12; bases outside the gene matches: 5. CDR1 is SGHVS, CDR2 FQNEAQ, per germline. This CDR3 region has 13 residues. Use of 60 Vbeta and 13 Jbeta primers characterized the PCR. Data came from immunoSEQ multiplex PCR; TCRdb stores just in-frame clones and leaves some out. The table has more than 100,000 clones, roughly 70% seen once. This specimen belongs to a study of cytomegalovirus exposure and HLA in healthy donors. The V gene is TRBV7-8, the J gene TRBJ2-7; TRBD1 aligns across 10 bases. This receptor was identified in a man aged 50-60 years in good health and CMV-seropositive. What was sequenced was PBMCs. Here the CDR3 DNA reads TGTGCCAGCAGCTTAGCAGCGGGACAGGGGCCGTACTTC. Its translation is CASSLAAGQGPYF.